Given below is one T cell receptor (beta chain) in context. Its antigen remains unknown. With 3 bases clipped from V and 1 base from J, the junction kept 2 bases outside the gene matches. Germline assignment: CDR1 LNHDA and CDR2 SQIVND (reference sequence). The CDR3 is made up of 17 amino acids. This entry comes from a study of graft-versus-host responses after intestinal transplantation. General study findings and limits: Allograft clonal ratios (graft-versus-host to host-versus-graft) were high in patients who had graft-donor T cell macrochimerism. Present in recipient marrow, GvH clones included some that appeared first in ileum or blood.

Assay used: immunoSEQ multiplex PCR; TCRdb lists only in-frame clones, some missing. The table records tens of thousands of clones, about 93% of them present only once. The V gene is TRBV19, the J gene TRBJ2-2; 13 bases align to TRBD2. This sequence was found in a human donor who received an intestinal transplant. The source material was unstimulated CD8+ T cells sorted from spleen or lymph node cells, sampled before intestinal transplant. This CDR3 is CASSMTSGGLNTGELFF. Here the CDR3 DNA reads TGTGCCAGTAGTATGACTAGCGGGGGGCTGAACACCGGGGAGCTGTTTTTT.